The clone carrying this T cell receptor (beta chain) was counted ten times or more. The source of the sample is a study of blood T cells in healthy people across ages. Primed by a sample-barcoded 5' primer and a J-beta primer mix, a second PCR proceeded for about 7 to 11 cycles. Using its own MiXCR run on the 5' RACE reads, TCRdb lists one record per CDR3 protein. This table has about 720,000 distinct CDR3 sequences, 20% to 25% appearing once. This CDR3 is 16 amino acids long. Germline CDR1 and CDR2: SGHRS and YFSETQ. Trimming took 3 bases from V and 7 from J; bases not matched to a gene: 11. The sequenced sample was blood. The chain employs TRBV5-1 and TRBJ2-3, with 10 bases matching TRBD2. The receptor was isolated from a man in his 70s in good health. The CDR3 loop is CASSSALSSGGNTQYF. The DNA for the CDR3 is TGCGCCAGCAGCTCGGCTTTGTCTAGCGGGGGTAATACGCAGTATTTT. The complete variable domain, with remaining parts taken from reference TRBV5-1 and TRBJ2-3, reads KAGVTQTPRYLIKTRGQQVTLSCSPISGHRSVSWYQQTPGQGLQFLFEYFSETQRNKGNFPGRFSGRQFSNSRSEMNVSTLELGDSALYLCASSSALSSGGNTQYFGPGTRLTVL.